The clone carrying this TCR beta chain was counted many times. The antigen is unknown. Hyperthyroidism patients were newly diagnosed, had disease duration under 2 months, and were aged 18 to 65 years. A patient was excluded if there was uncontrolled infection, other autoimmune disease, pregnancy or lactation. What was amplified from RNA transcripts were TCR beta CDR3 regions. The HTBI set primed first-round TCR CDR3 RT-PCR. Via MiXCR, TCRdb re-called the multiplex PCR reads, giving one row per CDR3 protein. The sample lists hundreds of thousands of distinct CDR3 sequences, roughly 40% seen once, with approximately 10% in the top ten. The entry originates in a study of T cells in Graves' hyperthyroidism and ophthalmopathy. Study-wide results and limits: A 13 V-J signature model discriminated ophthalmopathy versus stable hyperthyroidism.

J gave up 6 bases and V 7 bases, and 7 bases lay outside the gene matches. Germline CDR1 SQVTM, CDR2 ANQGSEA. The CDR3 spans 12 residues. The gene calls are TRBV29-1 and TRBJ2-7, with 9 bases that match TRBD1. The clonotype was recovered from a man between 18 and 35 years old with Graves' hyperthyroidism. Sample: blood. The CDR3 sequence: CSANRGHREQYF. DNA of the CDR3: TGCAGCGCGAACAGGGGGCATCGCGAGCAGTACTTC.